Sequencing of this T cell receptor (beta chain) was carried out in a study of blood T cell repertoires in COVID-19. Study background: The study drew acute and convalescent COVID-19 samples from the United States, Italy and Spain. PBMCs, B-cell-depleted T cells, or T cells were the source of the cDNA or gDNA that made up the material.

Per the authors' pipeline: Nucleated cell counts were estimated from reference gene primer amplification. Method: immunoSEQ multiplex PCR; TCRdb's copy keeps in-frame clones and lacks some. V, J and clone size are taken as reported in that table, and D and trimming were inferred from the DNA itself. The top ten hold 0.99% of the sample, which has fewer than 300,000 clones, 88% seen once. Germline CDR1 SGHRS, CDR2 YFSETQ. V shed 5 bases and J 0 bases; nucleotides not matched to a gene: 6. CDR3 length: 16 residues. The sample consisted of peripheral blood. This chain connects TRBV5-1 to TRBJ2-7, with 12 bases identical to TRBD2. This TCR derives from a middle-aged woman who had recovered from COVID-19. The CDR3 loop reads CASSPLAGGPSYEQYF. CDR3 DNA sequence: TGCGCCAGCAGTCCTCTAGCGGGAGGGCCCTCCTACGAGCAGTACTTC.